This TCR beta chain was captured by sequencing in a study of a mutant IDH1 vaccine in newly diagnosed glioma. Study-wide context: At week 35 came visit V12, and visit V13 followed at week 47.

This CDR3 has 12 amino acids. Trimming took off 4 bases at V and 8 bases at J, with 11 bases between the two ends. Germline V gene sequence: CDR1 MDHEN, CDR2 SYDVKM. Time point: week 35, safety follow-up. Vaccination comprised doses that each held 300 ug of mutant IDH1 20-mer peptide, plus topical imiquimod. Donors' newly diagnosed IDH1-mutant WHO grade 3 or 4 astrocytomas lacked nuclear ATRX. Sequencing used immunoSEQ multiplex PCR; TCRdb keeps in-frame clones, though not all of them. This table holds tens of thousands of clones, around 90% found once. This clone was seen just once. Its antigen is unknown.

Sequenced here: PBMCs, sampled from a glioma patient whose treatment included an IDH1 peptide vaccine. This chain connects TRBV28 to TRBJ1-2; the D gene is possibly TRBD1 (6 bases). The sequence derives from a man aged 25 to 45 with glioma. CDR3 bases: TGTGCCAGCAGTTACAGGGTGGGCGGCTACACCTTC. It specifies CASSYRVGGYTF.